This TCR beta chain is drawn from a study of regulatory T cells in long-lasting Graves disease (dated by TCRdb to about 2021). Study-level background: Newly diagnosed Graves' disease patients had taken antithyroid drugs for less than 3 months. Persistent Graves' disease patients were compared with newly diagnosed Graves' disease patients by peripheral blood TCR sequencing and RNA sequencing. A total of some 35 samples underwent TCR sequencing, from about 13 patients with persistent Graves' disease and some 20 patients with newly diagnosed Graves' disease. The study took place in China and was registered as a clinical trial.

Libraries were made using multiplex PCR. Reads for this sample came from an Illumina HiSeq 4000. To build TCR beta libraries, CDR3 regions were amplified by Arm-PCR using iRepertoire HTBI primers. PCR products were gel purified before sequencing. In the original analysis: A total of 62 TRBV and about 13 TRBJ segments were identified across samples and were used for gene usage analysis of CDR3 amino acid clonotypes. Filtered high-quality paired reads were merged into contigs using COPE and FqMerger. BLAST was used to align contigs to IMGT TRBV, TRBD and TRBJ reference genes, with CDR3 defined following IMGT. Highly expanded clones were defined as clonotypes with a frequency above 0.1%. Shannon entropy was used to measure repertoire diversity, and the Gini coefficient was used to measure V-J evenness. Public clonotypes were defined as clonotypes shared by more than one individual. TCRdb reanalyzed the raw reads on its own, using fastp at Q25 for trimming and MiXCR for clone calling, and kept in-frame beta chains. Under each unique CDR3 protein, matching rows form one entry showing the most common genes and DNA. TCRdb's processing, not the authors' own work, is the source of the V and J calls. Here the sample has around 500,000 distinct CDR3 sequences; less than 15% occur a single time. 8.5% to 10% of the sample is in the top ten clones.

What the research found in general, with its limitations: Preferential use of TRBV28, TRBJ1-2 and TRBJ2-5 was observed in persistent disease, whereas TRBV20-1 and TRBJ2-1 were favored in newly diagnosed disease. Peripheral blood alone was examined, since thyroid tissue, which constituted the primary lesion, could not be accessed. Sequencing and analysis were restricted to the TCR beta chain. Lower TCR Shannon entropy and fewer highly expanded clones were observed in persistent Graves' disease patients than in newly diagnosed patients, which suggested clonal expansion. Persistent patients shared more public clonotypes among themselves (around 3,000) than newly diagnosed patients did (about 1,000). The authors noted that the small sample size was a limitation that may lower accuracy.

The sample's time point label, decoded: newly diagnosed GD, antithyroid drugs for less than 3 months. For both TCR sequencing and RNA sequencing, RNA was extracted from PBMCs using TRIzol. Graves' disease was diagnosed according to American Thyroid Association guidelines. Patients for the study were recruited at an endocrinology department in Xi'an, China. Each patient gave 7 to 9.5 milliliters of peripheral blood, collected in an EDTA anticoagulant tube. Ficoll Paque Plus density gradient separation was used to isolate PBMCs, and no further T cell sorting was done. An Agilent 2100 Bioanalyzer and agarose gel were used to check RNA quality, while a NanoDrop 2000 measured RNA concentration. A distance of 7 bases separates the germline ends of V and J, which lose 5 bases and 0 bases respectively. CDR3 length: 14 amino acids, cysteine to phenylalanine. Left in the record is the CDR3 DNA by itself, 42 bases read in frame from the first base. Via the germline V gene, CDR1 is SGHNT and CDR2 YENEEA.

This clonotype was seen many times. Its specific antigen is unknown. No base quality information exists; no much larger clone differs at one position. The same sample was also studied in work on T cells in Graves' hyperthyroidism and ophthalmopathy. From that second study: Stable Graves' hyperthyroidism was defined as the absence of progression to ophthalmopathy over 18 months of follow-up. The hyperthyroidism patients were between 18 and 65 years old and newly diagnosed, with a disease duration of less than 2 months. Any patient with an uncontrolled infection, another autoimmune disease, pregnancy or lactation was excluded. Diagnoses were established on the basis of clinical symptoms, serum thyroxine and TRAb, thyroid ultrasound, and orbital computed tomography. The first round of RT-PCR for the TCR CDR3 was performed with the HTBI primer set and the Qiagen OneStep RT-PCR kit. Blood samples also contained most of the expanded thyroid clonotypes (frequency above 0.001), which suggests that blood repertoires may reflect thyroid immune responses. A model built on a 13 V-J signature distinguished ophthalmopathy from stable hyperthyroidism, reaching roughly 88% sensitivity and 81.08% specificity in cross-validation and 80%/75% in testing. During validation, the model predicted progression to ophthalmopathy a median of roughly 7.1 months ahead of onset, with more than 60% sensitivity and around 72% specificity. A discovery cohort of about a hundred patients, roughly 40 with Graves' ophthalmopathy and 55 to 60 with stable Graves' hyperthyroidism, was used to find distinguishing TCR V-J signatures. An independent validation cohort of around 20 hyperthyroidism patients and some 15 patients who later progressed to ophthalmopathy tested prospective prediction of ophthalmopathy. The 95 to 100 discovery patients were randomly divided into training and test sets at a 7:3 ratio. In over five Graves' hyperthyroidism patients, the study also compared T-cell repertoires from thyroid tissue with T-cell repertoires from blood. After blood sampling, hyperthyroidism patients were treated with methimazole at a starting dose of 30 mg daily, and ophthalmopathy patients were treated with high-dose intravenous methylprednisolone. Libraries were constructed in a second round of multiplex PCR, after which size selection and purification were performed. The libraries were sequenced on an Illumina HiSeq2000 using paired-end 100 bp reads. SOAPnuke was used to process the raw data, with reads discarded if the reads contained adapters or uncalled bases, had a mean Phred below 15, or lacked an exact constant-primer or identifier match. High-quality paired reads were merged with COPE v1.2.5, and unique nucleotide sequences were defined as clonotypes. MiTCR v1.1 was used to align clonotypes to the IMGT TRBV, TRBD and TRBJ reference segments. The analysis was restricted to V-J combinations with a frequency above 0.0001, which together covered around 99% of the repertoires. A TCS score was defined as the ratio of F50 (clonal expansion) to E x V (chaos), with BLOSUM62-based TCRdist applied between CDR3 peptides within each V-J. Welch's t-statistics and random forest reduced around 510 V-J features to roughly 13, which were used in a naive Bayes classifier (R e1071). No statistical method was used to set the sample size in advance, and investigators knew the group allocation. TCR Vbeta CDR3 sequencing of approximately 140 peripheral blood samples (over 40 ophthalmopathy, roughly 72 hyperthyroidism and approximately 17 progressor patients) is reported in the paper.

The rearrangement combines TRBV11-3 with TRBJ1-4; the D gene remains uncertain. Source: peripheral blood mononuclear cells (PBMCs), taken at new diagnosis, from a patient treated with antithyroid drugs. This TCR was sampled from a man younger than 45 with Graves disease. Donor details come from another sample of the same person, matched by shared clones. Read as DNA, the sequence is TGTGCCAGCAGCCCGGTTGCAACTAATGAAAAACTGTTTTTT. The resulting protein is CASSPVATNEKLFF.